This T cell receptor (beta chain) appears in the sequencing data of a study of OX40 agonist ivuxolimab in advanced cancers. Germline CDR1 and CDR2: SGHRS and YFSETQ. V lost 4 bases to trimming and J lost 3 bases, with 17 bases between them. The CDR3 is 15 amino acids. Sequencing was performed with immunoSEQ multiplex PCR; in TCRdb, only in-frame clones are kept and a portion is missing. This sample yields roughly 50,000 clones, of which about nine tenths are seen a single time; around 6.7% belongs to the top ten. The chain carries TRBV5-1 and TRBJ2-7; a weak D match, TRBD1 (5 bases). This specimen was CD4+ or CD8+ T cells sorted from blood, taken in a trial of the OX40 agonist ivuxolimab. This TCR was recovered from an adult with an advanced solid tumor such as melanoma, head and neck, liver or kidney cancer. The CDR3 region is CASSPTTPTGYEQYF. CDR3 in DNA: TGCGCCAGCAGCCCCACTACCCCTACAGGCTACGAGCAGTACTTC.